Below, one T cell receptor beta chain is given with its context. The clone's antigen remains unknown. No base qualities exist here, and no much larger clone lies one base off it. To be included, a participant needed at least one PBMC sample from before ART initiation plus at least two post-ART samples. All participants with HIV were treated in the United States of America. Before DNA extraction, cryopreserved samples of roughly 1-10 million PBMC were thawed and washed. At the time of the earliest PBMC sample, participants with HIV were aged between roughly 23 and 60 years. Each participant contributed PBMC samples from 1-4 timepoints before ART initiation and 2-8 timepoints after ART initiation, with a median of 7 samples. For every participant, serial HIV viral load, CD4+ T-cell count, ART history and demographic data were obtained. A Qiagen kit on a QIAcube was used to extract genomic DNA from unsorted PBMC, with samples processed in batches of 12.

The CDR3, from cysteine to phenylalanine, totals 15 residues. Of all the DNA, just the CDR3 is kept, 45 bases in frame from base 1. CDR1 GTSNPN and CDR2 SVGIG are derived from the germline V gene (reference sequence). V is cut back by 6 bases and J by 4 bases, with 13 bases in the junction unmatched. The immunoSEQ hsTCRB v3.0 assay was used at survey level resolution to sequence the TRB variable region. The target sequencing depth for TRB was about 40,000-50,000 T-cell genomes per sample. TRB libraries were pooled and sequenced on an Illumina MiSeq using a v3 150-cycle kit. As for the authors' bioinformatics: Analysis of repertoires was carried out in R inside a reproducible Nextflow workflow spanning QC, data transformation and analysis. LymphoSeq2, an R package for exploring AIRR-Seq data, was used to implement the custom analyses. After excluding several samples that yielded fewer than 5000 total TRB sequences, approximately 180 HIV repertoires remained for analysis. Among the approximately 180 HIV repertoires that were kept, around 59 were collected before ART initiation and around 130 were collected after ART initiation. Repertoires were downsampled to 5000 TRB nucleotide sequences, with summary statistics averaged over 100 downsampling iterations. The analysis kept only TRB sequences whose CDR3 regions were at least seven amino acids long. Diversity was measured with a Shannon entropy-derived clonality score and the Gini coefficient. Repertoire networks linked the top 5000 CDR3 amino acid sequences whenever two sequences differed by an edit distance of one. GLIPH2 predicted antigen specificity groups and MHC restriction for TRB CDR3 amino acid sequences. CDR3 amino acid sequences were matched against VDJdb and McPAS-TCR to flag known CMV, EBV, HIV or tissue antigen associations. Pre-ART, post-ART and control groups were compared with Wilcoxon signed-rank tests and Holm-Bonferroni correction. TCRdb took over this immuneACCESS table, retaining in-frame rearrangements with V and J assigned. Such tables are incomplete; in checked studies, under half of the missing clones stem from an unresolved V gene, and the remainder is unexplained. The V and J calls and clone size are taken from that table; D and trimming were inferred from the DNA. For this sample the table gives roughly 17,000 clones, of which 75% to 85% were detected only once. The ten top clones hold 20% to 25% of the sample.

This sample was included in a study of long-term antiretroviral therapy in people with HIV (dated by TCRdb to the early 2020s). Describing the broader study: Collection of the earliest samples took place about a decade ahead of the 2015 WHO recommendation for immediate ART, at a time when ART was typically delayed until CD4 counts fell. A retrospective serial study tested whether changes in peripheral blood TRB repertoire composition and diversity were associated with ART initiation and durable HIV suppression. The cohort contributed about 200 cryopreserved PBMC samples from about 33 adults with confirmed HIV infection, collected serially over a mean of about 6 years (range 1-12). Of the approximately 30 participants with HIV, approximately ten were female. No cross-contamination during QIAcube processing turned up in test extractions that ran a monoclonal T-cell line alongside 30 to 40 polyclonal samples.

The investigation overall reported the following: The samples span the years 2004 to 2017, and the ART regimens used may be less effective than current regimens. Expanded TRB clones identified before ART initiation dominated the repertoire across all time points, though the dominance fluctuated and decreased in many PLHIV after ART. Starting ART was linked to a significant rise in TRB diversity, yet even after long-term ART the diversity remained significantly lower than in transplant donor controls. Limited PBMC availability meant only the TCR beta chain was sequenced, without alpha chain pairing. Compared with controls, HIV repertoires had narrower CDR3 length ranges, and the network structure pointed to an antigen-experienced repertoire that shifted only slightly toward naive after ART. Inferences about post-ART repertoire changes are limited because no data were available on ART adherence, viral resistance or therapy changes. Because pre-ART samples had limited cell numbers, unsorted PBMC were profiled rather than sorted CD4+ and CD8+ T cells.

This TCR was sampled from a middle-aged man with HIV. The sequence is built from TRBV30 and TRBJ1-1, and TRBD1 aligns with 8 junction nucleotides. This sample comprised unsorted PBMCs, obtained 2.1 years after starting antiretroviral therapy. The CDR3 has the sequence CACSPQGARGTEAFF. The base sequence is TGTGCCTGCTCCCCCCAGGGGGCTAGGGGCACTGAAGCTTTCTTT.